This T cell receptor (beta chain) was captured in a study of regulatory T cells in long-lasting Graves disease. About the study: The study enrolled newly diagnosed Graves' patients on antithyroid drugs under 3 months. Broader study findings: Study of thyroid tissue was not done, with only peripheral blood studied.

Building of the TCR beta libraries involved iRepertoire HTBI primers and Arm-PCR of CDR3 regions. TCRdb re-derived calls from the multiplex PCR reads in MiXCR, one entry per CDR3 protein. The sample holds 350,000 to 400,000 distinct CDR3 sequences, roughly 16% seen once. Germline V lookup: CDR1 DFQATT, CDR2 SNEGSKA (reference sequence). The CDR3 has 12 residues. Trimming shortened V by 2 bases and J by 8 bases, and 12 bases separated the two germline ends. Described time point: newly diagnosed GD, antithyroid drugs for less than 3 months. Scientists built the TCR library using RNA that was extracted from PBMCs. This clonotype occurred many times. Its antigen is unknown.

This rearrangement joins TRBV20-1 to TRBJ1-2; perhaps TRBD1 as D (5 bases). Sequencing used peripheral blood mononuclear cells (PBMCs), obtained at new diagnosis, from a patient treated with antithyroid drugs. The receptor was derived from a female donor with Graves disease. This chain's CDR3 is CSARLRGDGYTF. Here the CDR3 DNA reads TGCAGTGCTAGACTACGGGGGGACGGCTACACCTTC.